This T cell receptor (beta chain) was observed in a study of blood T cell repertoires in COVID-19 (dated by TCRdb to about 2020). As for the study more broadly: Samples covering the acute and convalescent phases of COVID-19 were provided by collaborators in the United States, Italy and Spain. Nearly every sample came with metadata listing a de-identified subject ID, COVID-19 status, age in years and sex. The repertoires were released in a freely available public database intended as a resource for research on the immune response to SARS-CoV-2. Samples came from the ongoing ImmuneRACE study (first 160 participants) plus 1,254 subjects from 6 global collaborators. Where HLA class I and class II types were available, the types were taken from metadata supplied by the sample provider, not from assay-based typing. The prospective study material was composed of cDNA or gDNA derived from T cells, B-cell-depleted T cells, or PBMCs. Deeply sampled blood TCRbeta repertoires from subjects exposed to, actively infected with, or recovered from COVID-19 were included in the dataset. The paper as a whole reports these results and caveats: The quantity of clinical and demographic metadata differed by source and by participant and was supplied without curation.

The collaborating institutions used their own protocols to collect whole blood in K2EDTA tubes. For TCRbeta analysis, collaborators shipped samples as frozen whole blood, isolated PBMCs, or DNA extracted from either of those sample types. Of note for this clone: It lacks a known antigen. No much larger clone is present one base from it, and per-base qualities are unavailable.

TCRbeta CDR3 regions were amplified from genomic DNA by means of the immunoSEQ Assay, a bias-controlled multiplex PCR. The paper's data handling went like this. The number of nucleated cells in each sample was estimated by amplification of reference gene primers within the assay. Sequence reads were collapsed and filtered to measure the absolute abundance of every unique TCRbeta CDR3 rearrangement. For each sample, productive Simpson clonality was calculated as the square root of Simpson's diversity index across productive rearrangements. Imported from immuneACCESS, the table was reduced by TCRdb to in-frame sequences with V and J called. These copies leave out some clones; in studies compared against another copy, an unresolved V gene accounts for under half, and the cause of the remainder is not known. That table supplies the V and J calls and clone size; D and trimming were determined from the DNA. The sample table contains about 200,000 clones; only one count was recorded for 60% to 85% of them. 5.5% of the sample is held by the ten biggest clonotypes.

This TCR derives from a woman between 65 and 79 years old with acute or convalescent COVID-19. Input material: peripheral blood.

The DNA is as follows: TGTGCCAGCAGTGAACAGGGGACAGATACGCAGTATTTT. Its translation is CASSEQGTDTQYF. The receptor chain draws on TRBV2 and TRBJ2-3; matching of 6 bases hints at TRBD1 as the D gene. The CDR3 spans 13 residues, from the cysteine through the phenylalanine. Kept here is only the CDR3 DNA, which spans 39 bases and is read in frame from base 1. CDR1 is given as SNHLY and CDR2 as FYNNEI, both from the germline V gene. Relative to germline, V is 2 bases shorter and J is 3 bases shorter, with 6 bases between their ends.